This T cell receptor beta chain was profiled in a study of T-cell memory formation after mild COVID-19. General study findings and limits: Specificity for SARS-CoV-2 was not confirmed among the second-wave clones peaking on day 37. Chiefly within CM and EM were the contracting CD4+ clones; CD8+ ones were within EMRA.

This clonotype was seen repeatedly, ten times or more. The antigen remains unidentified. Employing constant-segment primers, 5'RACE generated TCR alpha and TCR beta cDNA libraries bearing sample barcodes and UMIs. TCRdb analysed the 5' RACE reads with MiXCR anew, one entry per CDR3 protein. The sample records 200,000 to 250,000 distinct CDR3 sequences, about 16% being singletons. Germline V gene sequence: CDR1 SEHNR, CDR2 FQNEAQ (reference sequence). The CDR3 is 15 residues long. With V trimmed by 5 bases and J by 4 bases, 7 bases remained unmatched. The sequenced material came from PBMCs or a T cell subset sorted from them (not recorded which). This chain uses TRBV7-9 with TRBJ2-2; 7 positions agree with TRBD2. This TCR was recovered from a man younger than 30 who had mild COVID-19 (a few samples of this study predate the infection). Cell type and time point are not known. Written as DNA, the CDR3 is TGTGCCAGCAGCACGAGAGGACTAGTCACCGGGGAGCTGTTTTTT. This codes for CASSTRGLVTGELFF.